These 6 T cell receptor beta chains came from one sample sequenced in a study of fetal regulatory T cell absence and autoimmunity. The data were produced by immunoSEQ multiplex PCR, yet TCRdb's version contains in-frame clones alone and is incomplete. The sample holds about 46,000 clones, about 80% seen once. Input material: cord blood. These receptors all stem from a newborn boy with IPEX syndrome.

The chain couples TRBV7-6 to TRBJ1-5; TRBD1 matches 11 bases. V shed 6 bases, J shed 2 bases, and the junction held 12 bases outside the gene matches. Germline CDR1 SGHVS, CDR2 FNYEAQ. The CDR3 has 18 residues. DNA of the CDR3: TGTGCCAGCAGTCCGCGGAGGGACAGGGGGATCGGCAATCAGCCCCAGCATTTT. Amino acid sequence: CASSPRRDRGIGNQPQHF.

This clone was seen only a few times. The J gene is TRBJ2-7, the V gene TRBV4-1; D gene ambiguous. The V end lost 4 bases, the J end lost 3 bases, and 4 bases lay between the germline ends. Germline assignment: CDR1 MGHRA and CDR2 YSYEKL. The CDR3 covers 11 residues. The DNA of the CDR3 is TGCGCCAGCAGCCGTGGCTACGAGCAGTACTTC. As protein: CASSRGYEQYF.

The gene calls are TRBV5-1 and TRBJ1-1; D is undetermined. The CDR3 extends over 14 amino acids. Trimming pared 0 bases from V and 1 base from J, leaving 7 bases between. CDR1 is SGHRS and CDR2 is YFSETQ in the germline V gene. The CDR3 nucleotides are TGCGCCAGCAGCTTGGGGACGGAGAACACTGAAGCTTTCTTT. Translating it yields CASSLGTENTEAFF.

The CDR3 region has the DNA TGCAGCGTTGAGCCCCCGGGACGCACAGATACGCAGTATTTT. Residues: CSVEPPGRTDTQYF. The gene calls are TRBV29-1 and TRBJ2-3; the D gene could be TRBD1 or TRBD2 (5 bases each). In germline, CDR1 is SQVTM, CDR2 ANQGSEA. The ends were cut back, 3 bases at V and 1 base at J, with 11 bases in the middle. CDR3 size: 14 residues.

The rearrangement uses TRBV18 and TRBJ2-4, with D maybe TRBD2 (6 bases). The CDR3 is 16 amino acids. CDR1 is KGHSH and CDR2 is LQKENI in the germline V gene. Trimming cost V 3 bases and J 1 base, with 13 bases left between them. Written as DNA, the CDR3 is TGTGCCAGCTCACCCGGGGACTCCTGGGCCAAAAACATTCAGTACTTC. This sequence encodes CASSPGDSWAKNIQYF.

The CDR3 is CASSVAGETQYF. The CDR3 nucleotides read TGTGCCAGCAGCGTAGCGGGAGAGACCCAGTACTTC. The chain uses TRBV6-5 and TRBJ2-5; 7 nucleotides agree with TRBD2. V lost 6 bases, J lost 4 bases, and 2 bases stayed unmatched. Germline V gene sequence: CDR1 MNHEY, CDR2 SVGAGI. The CDR3 has 12 residues.